This is a list of T cell receptor beta chains from one sample in a study of T cells after yellow fever vaccination. TCRdb fed the 5' RACE reads into MiXCR, producing one record per CDR3 protein. The sample lists hundreds of thousands of distinct CDR3 sequences; less than 4.5% were seen once. The sample consisted of PBMCs, taken on the day of the yellow fever booster vaccination. The receptors were sampled from a man aged 18 to 29 who received the YFV17D yellow fever vaccine. Each CDR3 is given with its conserved first and last residue. A D gene is named only where the DNA matches it firmly. The size of a clone is reported for some rows only, either as once, few or many, or as a class for expanded clones.

TRBJ1-5,TRBV19,15,few,.,CASSETARVNQPQHF,TGTGCCAGTAGCGAAACAGCAAGAGTTAATCAGCCCCAGCATTTT
TRBJ1-2,TRBV5-1,15,few,TRBD1,CASRGQVQVKGGYTF,TGCGCCAGCAGGGGACAGGTCCAAGTAAAGGGAGGCTACACCTTC
TRBJ2-2,TRBV19,13,.,.,CASSGLFTGELFF,TGTGCCAGTAGCGGACTGTTCACCGGGGAGCTGTTTTTT
TRBJ1-1,TRBV5-6,16,.,.,CASSLGPAIRSGEAFF,TGTGCCAGCAGCTTGGGTCCAGCCATACGGAGTGGTGAAGCTTTCTTT
TRBJ2-3,TRBV12-5,16,few,.,CASGLDETAFTDTQYF,TGTGCTAGTGGTTTGGACGAGACAGCCTTCACAGATACGCAGTATTTT
TRBJ1-1,TRBV29-1,13,many,.,CSGVRASNTEAFF,TGCAGCGGTGTCCGGGCTTCGAACACTGAAGCTTTCTTT
TRBJ1-1,TRBV15,15,.,.,CATSRDLTGGTEAFF,TGTGCCACCAGCAGAGATCTAACAGGAGGCACTGAAGCTTTCTTT
TRBJ1-2,TRBV7-2,13,.,TRBD1,CASRDRADYGYTF,TGTGCCAGCAGAGACAGGGCGGACTATGGCTACACCTTC
TRBJ2-7,TRBV7-6,13,many,.,CASSPGRMYEQYF,TGTGCCAGCAGCCCCGGACGGATGTACGAGCAGTACTTC
TRBJ2-4,TRBV7-2,14,many,.,CASSLTGNRNIQYF,TGTGCCAGCAGCTTAACGGGGAATCGGAACATTCAGTACTTC
TRBJ1-5,TRBV20-1,15,.,.,CSASEGRGRNQPQHF,TGCAGTGCTAGTGAGGGCAGGGGCCGCAATCAGCCCCAGCATTTT
TRBJ2-1,TRBV27,16,few,.,CASSLSPGTTYNEQFF,TGTGCCAGCAGTTTATCCCCCGGGACAACATACAATGAGCAGTTCTTC
TRBJ1-1,TRBV6-5,13,many,.,CASTPSGRPEAFF,TGTGCCAGCACCCCAAGCGGTCGCCCTGAAGCTTTCTTT
TRBJ2-3,TRBV4-2,18,many,.,CASSQEPNGGASTDTQYF,TGTGCCAGCAGCCAAGAACCTAATGGGGGGGCCAGCACAGATACGCAGTATTTT
TRBJ2-1,TRBV7-9,14,.,.,CASSPPAGLYEQFF,TGTGCCAGCAGCCCGCCAGCGGGTTTGTATGAGCAGTTCTTC
TRBJ2-7,TRBV18,14,.,.,CASSLATASYEQYF,TGTGCCAGCTCTCTCGCGACAGCCTCCTACGAGCAGTACTTC
TRBJ2-1,TRBV3-1,13,.,.,CASSQRGYNEQFF,TGTGCCAGCAGCCAAAGGGGCTACAATGAGCAGTTCTTC
TRBJ2-3,TRBV7-2,16,.,.,CASSLDRVVVRDTQYF,TGTGCCAGCAGCTTAGACAGGGTTGTTGTTAGAGATACGCAGTATTTT
TRBJ1-6,TRBV5-1,15,few,.,CASSPDAAVESPLHF,TGCGCCAGCAGCCCCGACGCGGCCGTTGAATCACCCCTCCACTTT
TRBJ2-5,TRBV7-9,16,few,.,CASSLVNTAYQETQYF,TGTGCCAGCAGCTTAGTGAACACGGCATATCAAGAGACCCAGTACTTC
TRBJ1-5,TRBV7-8,16,few,.,CASSFSGNPSNQPQHF,TGTGCCAGCAGCTTCTCCGGGAACCCCAGCAATCAGCCCCAGCATTTT
TRBJ1-6,TRBV20-1,15,many,.,CSASPGRSYNSPLHF,TGCAGTGCCAGTCCGGGACGGTCCTATAATTCACCCCTCCACTTT
TRBJ2-2,TRBV6-5,17,many,.,CASSSPGGGLSTGELFF,TGTGCCAGCAGCTCCCCGGGAGGGGGCTTAAGTACCGGGGAGCTGTTTTTT
TRBJ2-5,TRBV6-5,15,many,TRBD2,CASSPTSGGRETQYF,TGTGCCAGCAGTCCCACTAGCGGGGGGAGAGAGACCCAGTACTTC
TRBJ1-2,TRBV5-1,16,many,TRBD1,CASRSGTGGAHYGYTF,TGCGCCAGCAGATCCGGGACAGGGGGCGCTCACTATGGCTACACCTTC
TRBJ2-4,TRBV12-3/TRBV12-4,12,few,.,CASSRLIDIQYF,TGTGCCAGCAGTCGTCTCATAGACATTCAGTACTTC
TRBJ2-1,TRBV12-5,17,many,TRBD1,CASGLVLRGQGYNEQFF,TGTGCTAGTGGTTTGGTACTGAGGGGACAGGGCTACAATGAGCAGTTCTTC
TRBJ2-2,TRBV30,15,.,.,CAWSRGGAATGELFF,TGTGCCTGGAGTAGGGGGGGGGCCGCCACCGGGGAGCTGTTTTTT
TRBJ2-7,TRBV7-2,15,.,.,CASSLAGLGVYEQYF,TGTGCCAGCAGCTTAGCGGGGCTGGGGGTTTACGAGCAGTACTTC
TRBJ1-2,TRBV29-1,12,many,.,CSVAGDDYGYTF,TGCAGCGTTGCAGGAGACGACTATGGCTACACCTTC
TRBJ2-3,TRBV9,15,many,TRBD2,CASSVGLAGGHTQYF,TGTGCCAGCAGCGTAGGGCTAGCGGGGGGCCACACGCAGTATTTT
TRBJ2-1,TRBV5-1,15,many,TRBD1,CASSLTGGIGNEQFF,TGCGCCAGCAGCCTGACAGGGGGCATTGGCAATGAGCAGTTCTTC
TRBJ1-2,TRBV7-2,12,.,.,CDSSFSQNGYTF,TGTGACAGCAGCTTTTCCCAGAACGGCTACACCTTC
TRBJ2-4,TRBV20-1,18,many,TRBD2,CSARETSGGRVAKNIQYF,TGCAGTGCTAGGGAGACTAGCGGGGGGCGGGTAGCCAAAAACATTCAGTACTTC
TRBJ1-5,TRBV6-2/TRBV6-3,13,.,.,CASRAEGNQPQHF,TGTGCCAGCAGGGCGGAGGGTAATCAGCCCCAGCATTTT
TRBJ1-2,TRBV6-5,16,few,.,CASSYLVGVGIYGYTF,TGTGCCAGCAGTTACTTGGTGGGGGTAGGGATCTATGGCTACACCTTC
TRBJ2-2,TRBV10-3,15,many,.,CAISVRGQNTGELFF,TGTGCCATCAGTGTAAGGGGACAGAACACCGGGGAGCTGTTTTTT
TRBJ2-5,TRBV4-3,13,many,.,CASSLTHQETQYF,TGCGCCAGCAGTCTGACACACCAAGAGACCCAGTACTTC
TRBJ2-3,TRBV15,15,few,TRBD1,CATSSPMTGTDTQYF,TGTGCCACCAGCAGTCCGATGACAGGGACAGATACGCAGTATTTT
TRBJ2-5,TRBV7-2,14,few,TRBD1,CASSRRGLAETQYF,TGTGCCAGCAGCCGCAGGGGGCTTGCGGAGACCCAGTACTTC
TRBJ1-4,TRBV6-5,15,.,.,CASSYSQGGNEKLFF,TGTGCCAGCAGTTACTCTCAGGGAGGGAATGAAAAACTGTTTTTT
TRBJ2-7,TRBV9,15,.,TRBD1,CASTRPGTGAYEQYF,TGTGCCAGCACCCGGCCTGGGACAGGTGCTTACGAGCAGTACTTC
TRBJ1-2,TRBV9,14,many,.,CASSVGPPANGYTF,TGTGCCAGCAGCGTAGGGCCTCCTGCAAATGGCTACACCTTC
TRBJ2-1,TRBV20-1,11,many,.,CSARQYNEQFF,TGCAGTGCTAGACAATACAATGAGCAGTTCTTC
TRBJ1-5,TRBV24-1,14,few,.,CATSEGQGGQPQHF,TGTGCCACCAGTGAGGGGCAGGGAGGTCAGCCCCAGCATTTT
TRBJ1-3,TRBV29-1,14,.,TRBD1,CSATQGLSGNTIYF,TGCAGCGCTACACAGGGGCTCTCTGGAAACACCATATATTTT
TRBJ1-2,TRBV6-5,13,many,.,CASSYGPYYGYTF,TGTGCCAGCAGTTACGGACCCTACTATGGCTACACCTTC
TRBJ1-2,TRBV10-3,13,many,TRBD1,CAIRPDRVSGYTF,TGTGCCATCAGGCCCGACAGGGTGTCAGGCTACACCTTC
TRBJ1-2,TRBV12-3/TRBV12-4,16,few,TRBD1,CASRQGGGTGFYGYTF,TGTGCCAGCAGGCAAGGCGGCGGGACAGGCTTCTATGGCTACACCTTC
TRBJ2-7,TRBV12-3/TRBV12-4,16,.,.,CASSLYRVGPGHEQYF,TGTGCCAGCAGTTTGTATCGGGTAGGGCCAGGGCACGAGCAGTACTTC
TRBJ2-2,TRBV5-1,15,many,.,CASSRAVELTGELFF,TGCGCCAGCAGCCGAGCTGTGGAGCTTACCGGGGAGCTGTTTTTT
TRBJ2-3,TRBV20-1,12,many,.,CSARAGTDTQYF,TGCAGTGCTAGAGCAGGCACAGATACGCAGTATTTT
TRBJ2-5,TRBV20-1,13,few,.,CSAQTEYQETQYF,TGCAGTGCCCAGACAGAGTACCAAGAGACCCAGTACTTC
TRBJ2-1,TRBV7-8,13,many,.,CASSSMNSNEQFF,TGTGCCAGCAGCTCCATGAACAGCAATGAGCAGTTCTTC
TRBJ2-7,TRBV24-1,16,many,.,CATSDNRDLLSYEQYF,TGTGCCACCAGTGATAACCGGGACTTACTCTCCTACGAGCAGTACTTC
TRBJ2-1,TRBV6-5,17,.,TRBD2,CASSFGYSGGDDNEQFF,TGTGCCAGCAGTTTTGGATATAGCGGGGGGGACGACAATGAGCAGTTCTTC
TRBJ2-1,TRBV4-1,14,.,.,CASSQEYLGDEQFF,TGCGCCAGCAGCCAAGAATACCTCGGCGATGAGCAGTTCTTC